Included here is one T cell receptor (beta chain) sequence, with context. This CDR3 is built from 15 residues. J gave up 4 bases and V 3 bases, and 4 bases lay outside the gene matches. Germline V gives CDR1 KGHSH, CDR2 LQKENI. The data are from a study of blood T cell repertoires in COVID-19. The wider study: The United States, Italy and Spain provided the acute and convalescent COVID-19 samples. PBMCs, B-cell-depleted T cells, or T cells were the source of the cDNA or gDNA that made up the material.

Under the authors' procedure: Estimation of nucleated cell counts was performed using reference gene primer amplification. This table comes from immunoSEQ multiplex PCR, and its TCRdb copy is limited to in-frame clones, with some not included. For V, J and clone size, that table is used; D and trimming come from the DNA. The sample holds about 69,000 clones; around 79% are singletons and the top ten take 15% to 20%. What was sequenced was peripheral blood. The chain has TRBV18 and TRBJ1-2, with 11 bases aligning to TRBD1. The receptor was derived from a man aged 60-69 years with acute or convalescent COVID-19. The CDR3 loop is CASSPRDRGTYGYTF. CDR3 bases: TGTGCCAGCTCACCCAGGGACAGGGGGACCTATGGCTACACCTTC.